The 23 T cell receptor beta chains listed next were all sequenced from one sample in a study of OX40 agonist ivuxolimab in advanced cancers. Method: immunoSEQ multiplex PCR; TCRdb's copy keeps in-frame clones and lacks some. The sample shows about 79,000 clones, around 90% of them seen only once. The sequences come from CD4+ or CD8+ T cells sorted from blood, collected in a trial of the OX40 agonist ivuxolimab. All receptors derive from an adult with an advanced solid tumor such as melanoma, head and neck, liver or kidney cancer.

The V gene is TRBV7-9, the J gene TRBJ2-7; 11 positions match TRBD1. The junction had 8 bases not matched to a gene; V was cut back by 6 bases and J by 4 bases. The CDR3 has 15 amino acids. The germline gives CDR1 SEHNR, CDR2 FQNEAQ (reference sequence). The DNA for the CDR3 is TGTGCCAGCAGTTCCTGGACAGGGGGCTTGTACGAGCAGTACTTC. Translating it yields CASSSWTGGLYEQYF.

This chain joins TRBV29-1 and TRBJ1-6; D remains ambiguous. In germline, CDR1 is SQVTM, CDR2 ANQGSEA. The CDR3 covers 14 residues. V lost 1 base and J lost 9, with 13 bases in between. The CDR3 sequence: CSVEGSPPGSPLHF. The CDR3 nucleotides are TGCAGCGTTGAAGGCTCCCCTCCAGGTTCACCCCTCCACTTT.

The chain joins TRBV7-9 to TRBJ2-5; 8 bases are a match to TRBD2. The CDR3 is 15 amino acids. In germline, CDR1 is SEHNR, CDR2 FQNEAQ (reference sequence). Trimming at V came to 4 bases and at J to 4 bases, leaving 8 bases not matched to a gene. CDR3 region: CASSSGLAESETQYF. CDR3 coding DNA: TGTGCCAGCAGCTCCGGACTAGCCGAGTCAGAGACCCAGTACTTC.

This clone was observed once. This rearrangement joins TRBV4-1 to TRBJ2-3; D uncertain. Germline V gives CDR1 MGHRA, CDR2 YSYEKL. This CDR3 region has 17 residues. V was cut by 0 bases and J by 0 bases, with 13 bases left in between. DNA for the CDR3: TGCGCCAGCAGCCAAGACCCGATCGGAAGTAGCACAGATACGCAGTATTTT. Protein sequence: CASSQDPIGSSTDTQYF.

V and J are TRBV5-1 and TRBJ2-3, with TRBD2 matching 7 bases. The V gene's germline CDR1 is SGHRS and CDR2 YFSETQ. The CDR3 totals 16 residues. Trimming at V came to 2 bases and at J to 0 bases, leaving 6 bases not matched to a gene. CDR3 sequence (DNA): TGCGCCAGCAGCTTAGCTAGCGGCTCTAGCACAGATACGCAGTATTTT. It is translated as CASSLASGSSTDTQYF.

The chain couples TRBV7-3 to TRBJ2-3; 9 bases are a match to TRBD2. The CDR3 has 17 amino acids. The J segment lost 2 bases and the V segment lost 5 bases, leaving 11 bases of the junction unmatched. Germline CDR1 is SGHTA and CDR2 is FQGTGA. CDR3 nucleotide sequence: TGTGCCAGCAGCCAAGGTTGGCCTAGCGGGGACACAGATACGCAGTATTTT. Translating gives CASSQGWPSGDTDTQYF. The whole variable domain, remainder taken from reference TRBV7-3 and TRBJ2-3, is GAGVSQTPSNKVTEKGKYVELRCDPISGHTALYWYRQSLGQGPEFLIYFQGTGAADDSGLPNDRFFAVRPEGSVSTLKIQRTERGDSAVYLCASSQGWPSGDTDTQYFGPGTRLTVL.

The genes are TRBV7-8 and TRBJ2-1; D uncertain. Deletions cut 2 bases from V and 7 bases from J, with 6 bases between. CDR1 is SGHVS and CDR2 is FQNEAQ in the germline V gene. The CDR3 contains 12 residues. CDR3 sequence: CASSLIGNEQFF. CDR3 nucleotide sequence: TGTGCCAGCAGCTTAATCGGTAATGAGCAGTTCTTC.

V is TRBV2 and J is TRBJ1-5, with D tentatively TRBD1 (5 bases). The CDR3 extends over 13 amino acids. Deletions cut 4 bases from V and 5 bases from J, with 9 bases between. CDR1 SNHLY and CDR2 FYNNEI come from the germline V gene. The CDR3, as DNA: TGTGCCAGCAGTGTCAGGGAGGATCAGCCCCAGCATTTT. Its protein product is CASSVREDQPQHF.

The chain is built from TRBV7-9 and TRBJ2-3; 11 bases match TRBD2. This CDR3 spans 18 amino acids. V lost 5 bases to trimming and J lost 9 bases; unmatched junction nucleotides: 19. CDR1 SEHNR and CDR2 FQNEAQ come from the germline V gene (reference sequence). This CDR3 is CASSGRDRLAGRTGTQYF. Written as DNA, the CDR3 is TGTGCCAGCAGCGGACGGGACCGACTAGCGGGACGAACGGGGACGCAGTATTTT. Combining the CDR3 with reference TRBV7-9 and TRBJ2-3 gives the whole variable domain DTGVSQNPRHKITKRGQNVTFRCDPISEHNRLYWYRQTLGQGPEFLTYFQNEAQLEKSRLLSDRFSAERPKGSFSTLEIQRTEQGDSAMYLCASSGRDRLAGRTGTQYFGPGTRLTVL.

This chain joins TRBV7-8 and TRBJ1-1, with D unresolved. Germline values: CDR1 SGHVS, CDR2 FQNEAQ. V was cut by 7 bases and J by 4 bases, with 10 bases left in between. This CDR3 contains 12 residues. CDR3 amino acids: CASTGFSTEAFF. The CDR3 DNA reads TGTGCCAGCACAGGTTTTAGCACTGAAGCTTTCTTT. Looking up the rest from reference TRBV7-8 and TRBJ1-1 gives the full variable domain: GAGVSQSPRYKVAKRGQDVALRCDPISGHVSLFWYQQALGQGPEFLTYFQNEAQLDKSGLPSDRFFAERPEGSVSTLKIQRTQQEDSAVYLCASTGFSTEAFFGQGTRLTVV.

The V and J genes are TRBV19 and TRBJ1-5, with a tentative D call TRBD1 (5 bases). The CDR3 runs to 14 residues. V gave up 7 bases and J gave up 7 bases, with 17 bases separating them. Germline values: CDR1 LNHDA, CDR2 SQIVND (reference sequence). This CDR3 is CASKGPGSEQPQHF. DNA of the CDR3: TGTGCCAGTAAGGGGCCAGGATCGGAACAGCCCCAGCATTTT.

The rearrangement joins TRBV2 to TRBJ2-5, with 7 bases identical to TRBD2. CDR3 size: 12 residues. Looked up from germline, CDR1 is SNHLY and CDR2 is FYNNEI. Trimming cost V 7 bases and J 5 bases; bases outside gene matches: 4. CDR3 DNA sequence: TGTGCCAGCACGGGGGGTATGGAGACCCAGTACTTC. Protein sequence: CASTGGMETQYF.

V gene TRBV27 combines with J gene TRBJ2-6; D possibly uses TRBD1 or TRBD2 (6 bases each). The germline V gene encodes CDR1 MNHEY and CDR2 SMNVEV (reference sequence). V gave up 5 bases and J gave up 4 bases, with 18 bases separating them. CDR3 length equals 17 residues. CDR3 sequence: CASSPTIRGAGANVLTF. As DNA, the CDR3 is TGTGCCAGCAGTCCAACGATTAGGGGGGCGGGGGCCAACGTCCTGACTTTC.

Remarks on this clone: This specimen includes other DNA sequences encoding the same CDR3. CDR3 nucleotides: TGTGCCAGCAGTGAAGAGACCCAGTACTTC. This codes for CASSEETQYF. The V call is TRBV2, the J call TRBJ2-5; D unclear. The V end lost 1 base, the J end lost 6 bases, and 0 bases lay between the germline ends. The CDR3 is made up of 10 amino acids. CDR1 is SNHLY, CDR2 FYNNEI, per germline.

The V call is TRBV9, the J call TRBJ2-3, with 13 bases that match TRBD2. The germline V gene has CDR1 SGDLS and CDR2 YYNGEE. This CDR3 is built from 16 residues. Germline trimming cut 5 bases from V and 5 bases from J; bases unmatched to any gene: 8. CDR3 nucleotides: TGTGCCAGCAGTGGTCCGACTAGCGGGAGGTTAGATACGCAGTATTTT. Translation: CASSGPTSGRLDTQYF.

This clone was found a few times. V is TRBV30 and J is TRBJ1-1; no clear D gene. CDR3 length equals 13 residues. Germline CDR1 GTSNPN, CDR2 SVGIG (reference sequence). With 0 bases removed from V and 1 base from J, the gap between germline ends came to 6 bases. The CDR3 here is CAWSVGRNTEAFF. The CDR3, as DNA: TGTGCCTGGAGTGTGGGCAGGAACACTGAAGCTTTCTTT.

V is TRBV11-1 and J is TRBJ2-7; 7 bases match TRBD1. The CDR3 covers 14 residues. Germline V gene sequence: CDR1 SGHAT, CDR2 FQDESV (reference sequence). With 1 base clipped from V and 5 bases from J, the junction kept 5 bases outside the gene matches. The CDR3 sequence is CASSLDRDRDEQYF. The CDR3 coding sequence is TGTGCCAGCAGCTTAGATAGGGACAGAGACGAGCAGTACTTC.

V usage is TRBV18 and J usage is TRBJ2-7; 10 nucleotides line up with TRBD1. The J segment lost 2 bases and the V segment lost 0 bases, leaving 1 base of the junction unmatched. The CDR3 contains 15 residues. Germline CDR1 is KGHSH and CDR2 is LQKENI. The DNA for the CDR3 is TGTGCCAGCTCACCACCGGGACAGGGGCCCTACGAGCAGTACTTC. This codes for CASSPPGQGPYEQYF.

This clone was observed a single time. The CDR3 here is CASSSPMTGRTQYF. The CDR3 bases are TGTGCCAGCAGTTCCCCGATGACAGGGAGGACCCAGTACTTC. This chain joins TRBV27 and TRBJ2-5; 7 positions match TRBD1. V dropped 4 bases and J dropped 7; count of bases not matched to a gene: 9. Germline V gene data show CDR1 as MNHEY and CDR2 as SMNVEV (reference sequence). The CDR3 extends over 14 amino acids.

V is TRBV19 and J is TRBJ1-4; possibly TRBD1 for D (5 bases). V was pared by 9 bases and J by 6 bases, with 8 bases between. The CDR3 spans 11 residues. CDR1 is LNHDA and CDR2 is SQIVND in the germline V gene (reference sequence). The DNA of the CDR3 is TGTGCCAGCAGGGATTATGAAAAACTGTTTTTT. Translation gives CASRDYEKLFF.

The chain uses TRBV4-1 and TRBJ2-6; tentatively, D is TRBD1 (5 bases). The CDR3 is 19 amino acids. The V and J ends lost 4 bases and 2 bases respectively, with 21 bases between them. In germline, CDR1 is MGHRA, CDR2 YSYEKL. The CDR3 loop reads CASSPVGGTVGAGANVLTF. The CDR3 DNA sequence: TGCGCCAGCAGCCCAGTCGGTGGTACAGTAGGGGCTGGGGCCAACGTCCTGACTTTC.

This clone was counted a few times. The V and J genes are TRBV5-1 and TRBJ1-2; unclear D gene. The CDR3 spans 12 residues. Per germline, CDR1 SGHRS and CDR2 YFSETQ. V lost 0 bases to trimming and J lost 6 bases, with 6 bases between them. The CDR3 spells CASSLGSHGYTF. As DNA, the CDR3 is TGCGCCAGCAGCTTGGGAAGCCATGGCTACACCTTC.

The V gene is TRBV5-1, the J gene TRBJ2-6; 7 nucleotides agree with TRBD1. Germline V lookup: CDR1 SGHRS, CDR2 YFSETQ. This CDR3 has 17 residues. Trimming at V came to 4 bases and at J to 0 bases, leaving 7 bases not matched to a gene. The CDR3, as DNA: TGCGCCAGCAGCAGCCCGACAGGGAACTCTGGGGCCAACGTCCTGACTTTC. Translated: CASSSPTGNSGANVLTF.